Below, 14 T cell receptor beta chains from the same sample are listed, as sequenced in a study of CD8 T cells in Susac syndrome. Random hexamers were used to reverse transcribe 0.5 to 1 ug of RNA. Each CDR3 protein gets one entry after TCRdb re-called the immunoSEQ multiplex PCR reads with MiXCR. Of 100,000 to 150,000 distinct CDR3 sequences in the sample, roughly 93% are singletons; the top ten hold around 0.3%. Sequenced material: CD8+ T cells from PBMCs. All receptors derive from a human donor with multiple sclerosis.

This chain joins TRBV29-1 and TRBJ1-1; 10 bases match TRBD1. J was trimmed by 4 bases and V by 4 bases; bases with no gene match: 0. CDR1 and CDR2 (germline): SQVTM, ANQGSEA. The CDR3 consists of 12 residues. CDR3 sequence reads: CSVGTGGTEAFF. CDR3 sequence (DNA): TGCAGCGTTGGGACAGGGGGCACTGAAGCTTTCTTT.

The chain couples TRBV19 to TRBJ1-1, with unresolved D. With 0 bases removed from V and 4 bases from J, the gap between germline ends came to 6 bases. Germline CDR1 is LNHDA and CDR2 is SQIVND (reference sequence). This CDR3 region has 13 residues. CDR3 protein: CASSIDRTTEAFF. CDR3 DNA sequence: TGTGCCAGTAGTATAGATCGGACCACTGAAGCTTTCTTT.

The chain joins TRBV7-9 to TRBJ2-3; unclear D gene. CDR1 is SEHNR and CDR2 is FQNEAQ in the germline V gene (reference sequence). V was clipped by 4 bases and J by 6 bases, with 20 bases between them. The CDR3 totals 16 residues. The CDR3 nucleotides read TGTGCCAGCAGCTCCAACCCCCACGCTCTGTGGGATACGCAGTATTTT. Its protein product is CASSSNPHALWDTQYF.

The J gene is TRBJ1-1, the V gene TRBV14; D is perhaps TRBD1 (6 bases). There are 15 residues in the CDR3. Germline-derived CDR1 and CDR2 are SGHDN and FVKESK. V was trimmed by 2 bases and J by 1 base, leaving 11 bases between them. CDR3 DNA: TGTGCCAGCAGCCAATATCGGACAGCGAACACTGAAGCTTTCTTT. Its protein is CASSQYRTANTEAFF.

The chain recombines TRBV27 with TRBJ2-7, with TRBD1 identical over 10 bases. CDR3 length: 15 residues. Germline lookup yields CDR1 MNHEY and CDR2 SMNVEV (reference sequence). The J segment lost 3 bases and the V segment lost 7 bases, leaving 9 bases of the junction unmatched. CDR3 coding DNA: TGTGCCAGCAAAATGGACAGGGGGAATCTCTACGAGCAGTACTTC. Residues: CASKMDRGNLYEQYF.

This rearrangement joins TRBV4-1 to TRBJ2-7; no clear D gene. V lost 4 bases and J lost 0, with 19 bases in between. CDR1 and CDR2 from the germline V gene are MGHRA and YSYEKL. CDR3 length equals 17 residues. CDR3 amino acids: CASSPAAAVRSSYEQYF. The CDR3 coding sequence is TGCGCCAGCAGCCCGGCTGCGGCGGTTCGGAGCTCCTACGAGCAGTACTTC.

This chain uses TRBV3-1 with TRBJ2-7; perhaps TRBD2 as D (6 bases). The CDR3 has 16 amino acids. CDR1 LGHDT and CDR2 YNNKEL come from the germline V gene (reference sequence). Trimming took 3 bases from V and 2 from J, leaving 17 bases between them. The CDR3 nucleotides read TGTGCCAGCAGCCAGCTCCCGGTAGGGAGGACCTACGAGCAGTACTTC. It is translated as CASSQLPVGRTYEQYF.

A single count supports this clonotype. V and J are TRBV20-1 and TRBJ1-2; TRBD1 might be the D (6 bases). Germline V gene data show CDR1 as DFQATT and CDR2 as SNEGSKA (reference sequence). The CDR3 sequence is 14 residues long. The V gene lost 0 bases and the J gene lost 8 bases, with 16 bases spanning the gap. CDR3 sequence reads: CSARDFITGPGYTF. In DNA form, the CDR3 reads TGCAGTGCTAGAGACTTTATAACAGGGCCGGGCTACACCTTC.

The chain employs TRBV12-3 or TRBV12-4 and TRBJ1-2; 9 bases line up with TRBD1. The V gene end was trimmed by 4 bases and the J gene end by 8 bases; junction bases not matched to a gene: 8. This CDR3 is built from 14 residues. CDR3 loop: CASSSTGGMTGYTF. Written as DNA, the CDR3 is TGTGCCAGCAGTTCTACAGGGGGCATGACGGGCTACACCTTC.

This clonotype occurred once. V is TRBV7-9 and J is TRBJ1-1, with a tentative D call TRBD1 (5 bases). The ends were cut back, 5 bases at V and 0 bases at J, with 13 bases in the middle. The CDR3 spans 15 residues. CDR1 is SEHNR and CDR2 is FQNEAQ in the germline V gene (reference sequence). The CDR3 DNA sequence: TGTGCCAGCAGCCCCACGAGGGGAATGAACACTGAAGCTTTCTTT. Its protein is CASSPTRGMNTEAFF. Combining the CDR3 with reference TRBV7-9 and TRBJ1-1 gives the whole variable domain DTGVSQNPRHKITKRGQNVTFRCDPISEHNRLYWYRQTLGQGPEFLTYFQNEAQLEKSRLLSDRFSAERPKGSFSTLEIQRTEQGDSAMYLCASSPTRGMNTEAFFGQGTRLTVV.

This rearrangement joins TRBV28 to TRBJ2-5; D is undetermined. Trimming shortened V by 3 bases and J by 5 bases, and 16 bases separated the two germline ends. This CDR3 is 15 amino acids long. CDR1 MDHEN and CDR2 SYDVKM come from the germline V gene. For the CDR3, the DNA is TGTGCCAGCAGTTTTAGTGGGAATCGAATGGAGACCCAGTACTTC. Its protein product is CASSFSGNRMETQYF.

V usage is TRBV25-1 and J usage is TRBJ2-5; 12 positions agree with TRBD2. Germline CDR1 reads MGHDK; CDR2 reads SYGVNS. V lost 2 bases, J lost 2 bases, and 3 bases stayed unmatched. The CDR3 length is 16 residues. The CDR3 is CASSERTSGVQETQYF. The CDR3 DNA reads TGTGCCAGCAGTGAAAGGACTAGCGGGGTACAAGAGACCCAGTACTTC. Together with reference TRBV25-1 and TRBJ2-5, the CDR3 gives the full variable domain: EADIYQTPRYLVIGTGKKITLECSQTMGHDKMYWYQQDPGMELHLIHYSYGVNSTEKGDLSSESTVSRIRTEHFPLTLESARPSHTSQYLCASSERTSGVQETQYFGPGTRLLVL.

The chain uses TRBV7-6 and TRBJ2-5; TRBD1 or TRBD2 may be the D gene (5 bases each). The germline CDR1 and CDR2 sequences are SGHVS and FNYEAQ. V dropped 5 bases and J dropped 5 bases, with 18 bases sitting between them. The CDR3 is 15 amino acids. This chain's CDR3 is CASSPNGAKRETQYF. In nucleotides, the CDR3 is TGTGCCAGCAGCCCAAATGGGGCAAAGCGGGAGACCCAGTACTTC.

The chain recombines TRBV29-1 with TRBJ2-1; possibly TRBD1 for D (6 bases). V lost 3 bases and J 1 base, leaving 13 bases between the germline ends. Germline CDR1 is SQVTM and CDR2 is ANQGSEA. The CDR3 is 15 residues long. CDR3 region: CSVELRGLSYNEQFF. The CDR3 DNA is TGCAGCGTTGAGTTAAGGGGGTTGTCCTACAATGAGCAGTTCTTC.